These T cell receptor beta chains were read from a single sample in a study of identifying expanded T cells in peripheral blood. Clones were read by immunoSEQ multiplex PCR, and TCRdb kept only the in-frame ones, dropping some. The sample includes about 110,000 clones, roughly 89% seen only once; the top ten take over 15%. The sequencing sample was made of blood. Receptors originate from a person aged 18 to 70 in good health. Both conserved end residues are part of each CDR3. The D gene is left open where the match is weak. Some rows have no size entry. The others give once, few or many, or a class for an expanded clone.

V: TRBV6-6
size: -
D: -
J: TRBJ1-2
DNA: TGTGCCAGCAGTACCGGACAGAACTATGGCTACACCTTC
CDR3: CASSTGQNYGYTF

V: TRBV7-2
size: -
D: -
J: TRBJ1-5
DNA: TGTGCCAGCAGCTTAGGGACGCCTGTGGATCAGCCCCAGCATTTT
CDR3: CASSLGTPVDQPQHF

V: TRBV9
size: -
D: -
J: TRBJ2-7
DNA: TGTGCCAGCAGCGTAGCGGGAAAAACCTACGAGCAGTACTTC
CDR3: CASSVAGKTYEQYF

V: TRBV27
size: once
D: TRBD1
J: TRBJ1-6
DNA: TGTGCCAGCAGTTCTCTTCGGACAGGGGGAGGATCACCCCTCCACTTT
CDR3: CASSSLRTGGGSPLHF

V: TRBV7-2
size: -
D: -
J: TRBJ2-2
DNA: TGTGCCAGCAGCTTTTCATCCGGGGAGCTGTTTTTT
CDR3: CASSFSSGELFF

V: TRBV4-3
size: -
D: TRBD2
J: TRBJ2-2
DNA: TGCGCCAGCAGCCAAGAGTCTAGCGGGCGCCGTAGGGAGCTGTTTTTT
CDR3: CASSQESSGRRRELFF

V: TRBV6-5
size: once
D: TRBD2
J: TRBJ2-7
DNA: TGTGCCAGCAGTGGGCCTCGGGGGGACTACGAGCAGTACTTC
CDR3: CASSGPRGDYEQYF

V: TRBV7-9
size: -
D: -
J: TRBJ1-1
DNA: TGTGCCAGCAGCCTAGGGACGGTGGGGGGCACTGAAGCTTTCTTT
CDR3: CASSLGTVGGTEAFF

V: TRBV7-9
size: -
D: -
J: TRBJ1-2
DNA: TGTGCCAGCAGCTTAGCGGTGGTGATGGGAGATGGCTACACCTTC
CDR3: CASSLAVVMGDGYTF

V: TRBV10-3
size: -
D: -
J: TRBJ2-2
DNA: TGTGCCATCAGTGAAGTAGGAGGAAGCACCGGGGAGCTGTTTTTT
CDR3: CAISEVGGSTGELFF

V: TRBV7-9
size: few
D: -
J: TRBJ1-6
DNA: TGTGCCAGCAGCTCTTTGGGGGCTTCACCCCTCCACTTT
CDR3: CASSSLGASPLHF

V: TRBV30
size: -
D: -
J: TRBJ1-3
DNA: TGTGCCTGGAGCTTTTGGGAGGGAAACACCATATATTTT
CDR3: CAWSFWEGNTIYF

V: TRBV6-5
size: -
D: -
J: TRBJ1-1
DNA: TGTGCCAGCAGTTACTTCCTCGGAGGTTCGGGGACTGAAGCTTTCTTT
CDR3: CASSYFLGGSGTEAFF

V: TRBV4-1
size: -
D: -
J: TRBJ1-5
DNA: TGCGCCAGCAGCTCGGGTTGGGTCAATCAGCCCCAGCATTTT
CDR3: CASSSGWVNQPQHF

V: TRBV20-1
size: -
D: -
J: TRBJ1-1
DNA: TGCAGTGCTAGAGATACCACTGAAGCTTTCTTT
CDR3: CSARDTTEAFF

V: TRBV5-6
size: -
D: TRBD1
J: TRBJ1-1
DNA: TGTGCCAGCAGCTTGTCGGGGACAGGGTATCCTTTCTTT
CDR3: CASSLSGTGYPFF

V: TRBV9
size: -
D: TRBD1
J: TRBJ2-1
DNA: TGTGCCAGCAGCGTAGATGTGGGACAGGGGCCCAATGAGCAGTTCTTC
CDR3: CASSVDVGQGPNEQFF

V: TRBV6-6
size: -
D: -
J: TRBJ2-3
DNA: TGTGCCAGCAGTCCCCTCCCGGGGGCGGGGCATCCGTATTTT
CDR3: CASSPLPGAGHPYF

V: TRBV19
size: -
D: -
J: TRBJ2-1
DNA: TGTGCCAGTAGGCCATCCATTAGGGACAATGAGCAGTTCTTC
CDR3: CASRPSIRDNEQFF

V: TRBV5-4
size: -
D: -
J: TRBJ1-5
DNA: TGTGCCAGCAGCTTGGGGGGGGGCCGTAGCAATCAGCCCCAGCATTTT
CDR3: CASSLGGGRSNQPQHF

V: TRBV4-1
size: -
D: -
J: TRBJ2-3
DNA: TGCGCCAGCAGCCAAGAGCCGGACACAGATACGCAGTATTTT
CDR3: CASSQEPDTDTQYF

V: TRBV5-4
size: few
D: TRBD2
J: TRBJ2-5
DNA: TGTGCCAGCAGCTTGGAGCGGGGGGGCATGGAGACCCAGTACTTC
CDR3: CASSLERGGMETQYF

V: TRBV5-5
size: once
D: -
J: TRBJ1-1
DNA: TGTGCCAGCAGCTTGCAGGGCTCTGAAGCTTTCTTT
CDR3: CASSLQGSEAFF

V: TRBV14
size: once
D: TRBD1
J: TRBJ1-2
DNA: TGTGCCAGCAGCCCCTGGACAGGAAGCGAGAACTATGGCTACACCTTC
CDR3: CASSPWTGSENYGYTF

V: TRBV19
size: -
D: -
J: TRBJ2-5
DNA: TGTGCCACCTCTCCGGTACCGCCCCAAGAGACCCAGTACTTC
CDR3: CATSPVPPQETQYF

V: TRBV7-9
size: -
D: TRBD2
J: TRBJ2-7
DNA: TGTGCCAGCAGCTTGATTGCTAGCGGTAACGAGCAGTACTTC
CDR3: CASSLIASGNEQYF

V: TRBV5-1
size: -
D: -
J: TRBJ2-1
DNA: TGCGCCAGCAGCTTGGTTCGCCTTCCATCGCAGTTCTTC
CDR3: CASSLVRLPSQFF

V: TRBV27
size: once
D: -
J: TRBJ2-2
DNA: TGTGCCAGCAGTTTAAGGGGCGCCGGGGAGCTGTTTTTT
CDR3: CASSLRGAGELFF

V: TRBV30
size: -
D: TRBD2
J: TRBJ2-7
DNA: TGTGCCTGGAGTCTGGCGGGGGGGCGTGAGCAGTACTTC
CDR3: CAWSLAGGREQYF

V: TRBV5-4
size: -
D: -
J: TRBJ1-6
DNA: TGTGCCAGCAGCTTGGGGACGGCAGACTCACCCCTCCACTTT
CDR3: CASSLGTADSPLHF

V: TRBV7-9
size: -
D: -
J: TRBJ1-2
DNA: TGTGCCAGCAGTTTCAGGGAGGTAGGGGATGGCTACACCTTC
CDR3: CASSFREVGDGYTF

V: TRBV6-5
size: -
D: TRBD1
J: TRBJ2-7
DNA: TGTGCCACGACCGGGACAGGGGCCTCCTACGAGCAGTACTTC
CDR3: CATTGTGASYEQYF

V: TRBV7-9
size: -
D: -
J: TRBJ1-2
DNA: TGTGCCAGCAGCCCGACCCGCGGGTACTATGGCTACACCTTC
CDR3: CASSPTRGYYGYTF

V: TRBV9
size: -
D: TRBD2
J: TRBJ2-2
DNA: TGTGCCAGCAGCCCGACTAGCGGGGGGTCGAACACCGGGGAGCTGTTTTTT
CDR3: CASSPTSGGSNTGELFF

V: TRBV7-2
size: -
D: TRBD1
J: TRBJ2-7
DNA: TGTGCCAGCAGCTTCGCCACAGGGGGCTACGAGCAGTACTTC
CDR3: CASSFATGGYEQYF

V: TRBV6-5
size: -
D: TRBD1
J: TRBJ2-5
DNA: TGTGCCAGCAGTTACACAGGGGGTACAAACCAAGAGACCCAGTACTTC
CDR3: CASSYTGGTNQETQYF

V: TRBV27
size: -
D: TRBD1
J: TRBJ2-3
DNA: TGTGCCAGCAGTTTAATAGGGGGCGTTAGCACAGATACGCAGTATTTT
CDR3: CASSLIGGVSTDTQYF

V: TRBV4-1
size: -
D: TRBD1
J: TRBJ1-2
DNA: TGCGCCAGCAGCCGGGACAGGGGGGACTATGGCTACACCTTC
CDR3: CASSRDRGDYGYTF

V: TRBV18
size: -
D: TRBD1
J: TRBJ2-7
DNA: TGTGCCAGCTCACCAAGGGGGCCGCTCCCCTACGAGCAGTACTTC
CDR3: CASSPRGPLPYEQYF

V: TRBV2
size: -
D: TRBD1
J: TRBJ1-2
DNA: TGTGCCAGCCGTGGGGCAGGGGGCGTCGGCTACACCTTC
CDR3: CASRGAGGVGYTF

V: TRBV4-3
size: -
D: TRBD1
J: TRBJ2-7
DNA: TGCGCCAGCAGCCAAGGGGACAGGGGTCCCTACGAGCAGTACTTC
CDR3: CASSQGDRGPYEQYF

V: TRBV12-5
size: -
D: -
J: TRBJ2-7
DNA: TGTGCTAGTGGTTTGGGCCCTGGGGGACCCTACGAGCAGTACTTC
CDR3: CASGLGPGGPYEQYF

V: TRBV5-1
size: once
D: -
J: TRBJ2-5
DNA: TGCGCCAGCAGCTTATCAGGGGTGAACCAAGAGACCCAGTACTTC
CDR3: CASSLSGVNQETQYF

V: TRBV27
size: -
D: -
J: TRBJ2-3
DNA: TGTGCCAGCAGTTTATACCGCCCAGGCACAGATACGCAGTATTTT
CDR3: CASSLYRPGTDTQYF

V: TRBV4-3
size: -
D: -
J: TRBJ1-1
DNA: TGCGCCAGCAGCCAAGATATGGACACTGAAGCTTTCTTT
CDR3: CASSQDMDTEAFF

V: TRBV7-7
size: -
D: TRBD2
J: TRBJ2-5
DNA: TGTGCCAGCAGCTTATCGGGGGGTGTGGAGACCCAGTACTTC
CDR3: CASSLSGGVETQYF

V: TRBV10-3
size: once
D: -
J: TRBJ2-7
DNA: TGTGCCATCAGTCCCGGGGGGGACAGGCCGCGGAGGCAGTACTTC
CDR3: CAISPGGDRPRRQYF

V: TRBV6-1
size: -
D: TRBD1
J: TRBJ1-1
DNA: TGTGCCAGCAGTGAACTCCTTTCGGCAGGGGGTTATGGGAACACTGAAGCTTTCTTT
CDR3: CASSELLSAGGYGNTEAFF

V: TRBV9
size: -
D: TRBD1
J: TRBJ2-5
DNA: TGTGCCAGCAGCGCGTCAGGGGGCCACCAAGAGACCCAGTACTTC
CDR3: CASSASGGHQETQYF

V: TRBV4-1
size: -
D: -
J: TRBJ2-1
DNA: TGCGCCAGCAGCCAAGGCGGCCTAGGTTGGGATGAGCAGTTCTTC
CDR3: CASSQGGLGWDEQFF

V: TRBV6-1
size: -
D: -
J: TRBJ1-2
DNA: TGTGCCAGCAGTAACCGACAGCACTATGGCTACACCTTC
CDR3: CASSNRQHYGYTF

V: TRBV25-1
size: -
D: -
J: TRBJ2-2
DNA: TGTGCCAGCAGTGAACAGGGGCGGGTCACCGGGGAGCTGTTTTTT
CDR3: CASSEQGRVTGELFF

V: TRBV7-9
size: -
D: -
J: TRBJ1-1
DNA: TGTGCCAGCAGCTTAGGGTGGGACACTGAAGCTTTCTTT
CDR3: CASSLGWDTEAFF